The clone carrying this T cell receptor (beta chain) was found many times. Its cognate antigen is unknown. This specimen comes from a study of T cell repertoires in cytomegalovirus infection. Study-wide context: Recently identified HLA-C-restricted CMV epitopes and well-studied HLA-B-restricted CMV epitopes were used by the study. Public TCR beta signature analysis indicated the presence of both CMV infection and matching HLA type.

Study outcomes and limitations: The study found HLA-C-restricted CMV-specific TCR beta clonotypes dominating the ex vivo response.

MiXCR, run by TCRdb on the reads, gives a single entry per CDR3 protein. The data hold about 920,000 distinct CDR3 sequences, with around a third observed a single time. This clonotype was obtained from a human donor in good health (CMV status not recorded). Some clones in this sample may be carry-over from other donors' samples. The sequencing used cultured CD8+ T cells from PBMCs, collected from culture after CMV antigen stimulation.

The CDR3 DNA reads TGTGCCAGCAGCTTAGGGTGGGACAGGGGTCGAAGAGGGACTGAAGCTTTCTTT. It yields the protein CASSLGWDRGRRGTEAFF. The chain couples TRBV7-8 to TRBJ1-1; 10 bases line up with TRBD1. CDR1 is SGHVS, CDR2 FQNEAQ, per germline. This CDR3 is 18 amino acids long. The V gene end was trimmed by 1 base and the J gene end by 5 bases; junction bases not matched to a gene: 13. The full variable domain, its missing parts supplied by reference TRBV7-8 and TRBJ1-1, is GAGVSQSPRYKVAKRGQDVALRCDPISGHVSLFWYQQALGQGPEFLTYFQNEAQLDKSGLPSDRFFAERPEGSVSTLKIQRTQQEDSAVYLCASSLGWDRGRRGTEAFFGQGTRLTVV.